What follows are 29 T cell receptor beta chains derived from one specimen sequenced in a study of T cell clones after liver transplantation. TCRdb's table, derived via immunoSEQ multiplex PCR, lists solely in-frame clones and lacks some. The sample has around 100,000 clones; about 80% are singletons. The sequencing here drew on CD4+ T cells from blood, taken about 50 months after liver transplant. All receptors derive from a human patient who received a liver transplant. Some T cells may trace back to the graft donor.

This clone appeared a few times. V gene TRBV27 combines with J gene TRBJ1-1; TRBD1 aligns across 7 bases. The length of the CDR3 is 16 residues. Germline loops: CDR1 MNHEY, CDR2 SMNVEV (reference sequence). J was trimmed by 1 base and V by 5 bases; bases with no gene match: 10. The CDR3 nucleotides read TGTGCCAGCAGTACCCCACAGGGGTTGGGGAACACTGAAGCTTTCTTT. Protein sequence: CASSTPQGLGNTEAFF.

The rearrangement joins TRBV7-3 to TRBJ1-6, with no clear D. Germline V gives CDR1 SGHTA, CDR2 FQGTGA. The CDR3 covers 13 residues. V lost 1 base and J 7 bases, leaving 5 bases between the germline ends. The CDR3, as DNA: TGTGCCAGCAGCTTAAAGGACAATTCACCCCTCCACTTT. Its protein is CASSLKDNSPLHF.

The chain employs TRBV6-5 and TRBJ1-1; D is uncertain. CDR1 is MNHEY and CDR2 is SVGAGI in the germline V gene. Trimming took off 0 bases at V and 6 bases at J, with 8 bases between the two ends. The CDR3 sequence is 13 residues long. This chain's CDR3 is CASSYSQGSEAFF. The CDR3 DNA follows: TGTGCCAGCAGTTACTCGCAAGGCTCTGAAGCTTTCTTT.

This clone has just a few counts. The chain employs TRBV2 and TRBJ2-4, with D perhaps matching TRBD1 or TRBD2 (6 bases each). CDR1 and CDR2 (germline): SNHLY, FYNNEI. The CDR3 is made up of 15 amino acids. Trimming left V 3 bases short and J 0 bases short, with 9 bases between. CDR3 amino acids: CASSEEGVAKNIQYF. DNA of the CDR3: TGTGCCAGCAGTGAGGAGGGGGTAGCCAAAAACATTCAGTACTTC.

The V call is TRBV6-6, the J call TRBJ1-2; the D is unclear. V gave up 0 bases and J gave up 2 bases, with 10 bases separating them. Per the germline V gene, CDR1 is MNHNY and CDR2 is SVGAGI (reference sequence). This CDR3 contains 15 residues. CDR3 sequence reads: CASSYSEILNYGYTF. CDR3 coding DNA: TGTGCCAGCAGTTACTCGGAGATCCTAAACTATGGCTACACCTTC.

This clone was observed a handful of times. This chain uses TRBV19 with TRBJ1-2; the D gene is possibly TRBD1 (5 bases). This CDR3 is 16 amino acids long. V gave up 7 bases and J gave up 4 bases, with 22 bases separating them. Germline V gene lookup returns CDR1 LNHDA and CDR2 SQIVND (reference sequence). The CDR3 region is CASTLAGLSGTYGYTF. The CDR3 bases are TGTGCCAGTACCTTGGCCGGCTTAAGTGGGACCTATGGCTACACCTTC.

The V call is TRBV9, the J call TRBJ2-1; D remains ambiguous. Trimming removed 0 bases from V and 6 bases from J, with 10 bases in between. The CDR3 is 14 amino acids. The germline gives CDR1 SGDLS, CDR2 YYNGEE. In DNA, the CDR3 is TGTGCCAGCAGCGTAGGAGGAATCTCCAATGAGCAGTTCTTC. This gives the protein CASSVGGISNEQFF.

This chain uses TRBV5-4 with TRBJ2-3, with D unclear. The CDR3 totals 14 residues. From germline, CDR1 is SGHNT and CDR2 YYREEE (reference sequence). V was cut by 4 bases and J by 2 bases, with 11 bases left in between. CDR3 residues: CASSEIINTDTQYF. The CDR3 DNA follows: TGTGCCAGCAGCGAAATCATTAACACAGATACGCAGTATTTT.

The CDR3 region has the DNA TGTGCCAGTAGTATGAGGGAGGCAGGTTCCCAAGAGACCCAGTACTTC. It translates to CASSMREAGSQETQYF. The J gene is TRBJ2-5, the V gene TRBV19; tentative D call: TRBD2 (6 bases). Trimming pared 3 bases from V and 1 base from J, leaving 15 bases between. The germline V gene has CDR1 LNHDA and CDR2 SQIVND (reference sequence). The CDR3 spans 16 residues.

This rearrangement joins TRBV5-6 to TRBJ2-7; D not resolved. The CDR3 consists of 14 residues. The germline gives CDR1 SGHDT, CDR2 YYEEEE. V was shortened by 3 bases and J by 5 bases, with 15 bases between the two germline ends. CDR3 DNA: TGTGCCAGCAGCTACTTAGGGCCTCAAAACGAGCAGTACTTC. This encodes CASSYLGPQNEQYF.

CDR3 DNA sequence: TGTGCCAGCAGCTCGGACAGGAGGCTCGGGGAGCTGTTTTTT. It specifies CASSSDRRLGELFF. V is TRBV7-3 and J is TRBJ2-2; 7 bases align to TRBD1. The CDR3 is 14 amino acids. CDR1 and CDR2 (germline): SGHTA, FQGTGA. V lost 4 bases to trimming and J lost 7 bases; unmatched junction nucleotides: 6. Full variable domain (missing parts from reference TRBV7-3 and TRBJ2-2): GAGVSQTPSNKVTEKGKYVELRCDPISGHTALYWYRQSLGQGPEFLIYFQGTGAADDSGLPNDRFFAVRPEGSVSTLKIQRTERGDSAVYLCASSSDRRLGELFFGEGSRLTVL.

This chain links TRBV18 with TRBJ1-3, with D tentatively TRBD1 (6 bases). CDR3 length: 16 residues. Germline V gene lookup returns CDR1 KGHSH and CDR2 LQKENI. Trimming removed 5 bases at V and 0 bases at J, with 14 bases between. Written as DNA, the CDR3 is TGTGCCAGCTCAACAGGACAGCCGAGCTCTGGAAACACCATATATTTT. This sequence encodes CASSTGQPSSGNTIYF.

This clone was recorded once. The chain links TRBV29-1 to TRBJ1-1; a weak D match, TRBD1 (6 bases). The CDR3 has 16 residues. Germline CDR1 SQVTM, CDR2 ANQGSEA. The V and J ends lost 6 bases and 0 bases respectively, with 20 bases between them. The CDR3 protein is CSVETGGRPMNTEAFF. The CDR3 DNA is TGCAGCGTCGAAACGGGGGGCCGACCAATGAACACTGAAGCTTTCTTT.

This rearrangement joins TRBV7-8 to TRBJ1-1; maybe TRBD1 (5 bases). Germline CDR1 reads SGHVS; CDR2 reads FQNEAQ. This CDR3 has 16 amino acids. Deletions cut 5 bases from V and 0 bases from J, with 16 bases between. The CDR3 bases are TGTGCCAGCAGCACCCTTACCGGGACTATGAACACTGAAGCTTTCTTT. Encoded protein: CASSTLTGTMNTEAFF.

The chain joins TRBV18 to TRBJ1-1, with D uncertain. V was trimmed by 0 bases and J by 0 bases, leaving 8 bases between them. The germline CDR1 and CDR2 sequences are KGHSH and LQKENI. The CDR3 runs 15 residues. The CDR3 loop reads CASSPPGSVNTEAFF. Written as DNA, the CDR3 is TGTGCCAGCTCACCACCAGGATCAGTGAACACTGAAGCTTTCTTT.

This chain joins TRBV2 and TRBJ1-2; D is perhaps TRBD1 (6 bases). This CDR3 has 15 residues. V was pared by 8 bases and J by 4 bases, with 20 bases between. In germline, CDR1 is SNHLY, CDR2 FYNNEI. The CDR3 sequence is CASGKTQGWSYGYTF. CDR3 nucleotides: TGTGCCAGCGGTAAAACACAGGGCTGGTCCTATGGCTACACCTTC.

The rearrangement joins TRBV19 to TRBJ1-1, with 7 bases lining up with TRBD1. The junction had 7 bases not matched to a gene; V was cut back by 5 bases and J by 7 bases. CDR1 and CDR2 from the germline V gene are LNHDA and SQIVND (reference sequence). This CDR3 spans 13 amino acids. The CDR3 spells CASSGDRLDEAFF. The CDR3 DNA sequence: TGTGCCAGTAGTGGGGACAGATTGGATGAAGCTTTCTTT. Variable domain in full (rest from reference TRBV19 and TRBJ1-1): DGGITQSPKYLFRKEGQNVTLSCEQNLNHDAMYWYRQDPGQGLRLIYYSQIVNDFQKGDIAEGYSVSREKKESFPLTVTSAQKNPTAFYLCASSGDRLDEAFFGQGTRLTVV.

As DNA, the CDR3 is TGTGCCAGCACCCTACTAGCGGGGGGCACCGGGGAGCTGTTTTTT. It is translated as CASTLLAGGTGELFF. The chain uses TRBV2 and TRBJ2-2; TRBD2 matches 12 bases. V was clipped by 7 bases and J by 4 bases; unmatched bases: 4. Germline V gives CDR1 SNHLY, CDR2 FYNNEI. The CDR3 length is 15 residues.

The chain uses TRBV7-2 and TRBJ1-5; D call uncertain. Trimming pared 5 bases from V and 1 base from J, leaving 9 bases between. The CDR3 extends over 14 amino acids. Germline V gene data show CDR1 as SGHTA and CDR2 as FQGNSA. The CDR3 here is CASSRRLSNQPQHF. CDR3 sequence (DNA): TGTGCCAGCAGCCGCAGACTAAGCAATCAGCCCCAGCATTTT.

Worth noting for this clone: A read error may produce the germline difference seen at one junction end. DNA of the CDR3: TGTGCCAGCAGCTTGTTGGGGGTTACAAATGAAAAACTGTTTTTT. This translates into CASSLLGVTNEKLFF. The rearrangement links TRBV5-1 to TRBJ1-4; D might be TRBD1 (5 bases). CDR1 and CDR2 from the germline V gene are SGHRS and YFSETQ. The CDR3 has 15 residues.

The chain couples TRBV10-1 to TRBJ2-5, with D possibly matching TRBD1 (5 bases). Trimming took 0 bases from V and 4 from J, leaving 9 bases between them. Germline CDR1 is WNHNN and CDR2 is SYGVQD (reference sequence). The CDR3 spans 14 residues. The CDR3 bases are TGCGCCAGCAGTGAGTCAGGGGTAGGAGAGACCCAGTACTTC. Its translation: CASSESGVGETQYF.

CDR3 protein: CASSLGTLAGTDTQYF. CDR3 coding DNA: TGTGCCAGCAGCCTCGGAACCCTAGCGGGTACAGATACGCAGTATTTT. The genes are TRBV11-2 and TRBJ2-3, with 8 bases matching TRBD2. The CDR3 loop spans 16 amino acids. V lost 5 bases and J lost 3; bases outside the gene matches: 10. Germline V gene sequence: CDR1 SGHAT, CDR2 FQNNGV.

This clone turned up a few times. The genes are TRBV7-2 and TRBJ1-5; no definite D call. CDR1 is SGHTA, CDR2 FQGNSA, per germline. V was shortened by 1 base and J by 0 bases, with 10 bases between the two germline ends. The CDR3 spans 16 residues. In DNA, the CDR3 is TGTGCCAGCAGCTTAGACATTGCCGATAGCAATCAGCCCCAGCATTTT. Translation: CASSLDIADSNQPQHF.

The CDR3 region has the DNA TGTGCCAGCAGCTCCAGCCATTCCACCGGGGAGCTGTTTTTT. Protein product: CASSSSHSTGELFF. This chain links TRBV11-3 with TRBJ2-2; D unclear. There are 14 residues in the CDR3. The germline V and J ends were trimmed by 4 bases and 4 bases, with 10 bases remaining between them. Germline lookup yields CDR1 SGHNT and CDR2 YENEEA.

The rearrangement joins TRBV7-7 to TRBJ2-5; no firm D call. Per germline, CDR1 SSHAT and CDR2 FNYEAQ (reference sequence). The CDR3 has 13 residues. V was shortened by 5 bases and J by 5 bases, with 12 bases between the two germline ends. The CDR3 nucleotides read TGTGCCAGCAGCCGTGACTCCGGGGAGACCCAGTACTTC. The encoded protein is CASSRDSGETQYF.

This clone was found once. The chain combines TRBV10-3 with TRBJ2-3, with D maybe TRBD2 (5 bases). V was cut by 6 bases and J by 2 bases, with 18 bases left in between. Looked up from germline, CDR1 is ENHRY and CDR2 is SYGVKD. This CDR3 has 16 residues. The CDR3 loop is CAIRRSRPGITDTQYF. DNA for the CDR3: TGTGCCATCAGACGCTCGAGACCGGGAATCACAGATACGCAGTATTTT.

This chain connects TRBV28 to TRBJ2-5; TRBD2 might be the D (6 bases). Germline CDR1 and CDR2: MDHEN and SYDVKM. The CDR3 contains 13 residues. Trimming cost V 5 bases and J 4 bases, with 11 bases left between them. The CDR3: CASSPGGRETQYF. The CDR3 DNA follows: TGTGCCAGCAGTCCTGGGGGGAGAGAGACCCAGTACTTC.

With respect to this clone: The identical CDR3 is also encoded by other nucleotide sequences in the sample. J is TRBJ2-3 and V is TRBV29-1; TRBD1 agrees at 9 bases. Germline CDR1 and CDR2: SQVTM and ANQGSEA. J lost 3 bases, V lost 7 bases, and 2 bases had no gene match. This CDR3 has 12 amino acids. The CDR3, as DNA: TGCAGCGACGGACAGGGGACAGATACGCAGTATTTT. It is translated as CSDGQGTDTQYF.

The genes are TRBV28 and TRBJ2-7; 9 nucleotides line up with TRBD1. Germline CDR1 and CDR2: MDHEN and SYDVKM. V gave up 6 bases and J gave up 0 bases; unmatched junction bases: 15. The CDR3 extends over 18 amino acids. CDR3 protein: CASSITGTGTISSYEQYF. The CDR3, as DNA: TGTGCCAGCAGCATAACCGGGACAGGGACCATTAGCTCCTACGAGCAGTACTTC.